This T cell receptor (beta chain) was identified in a study of blood T cell repertoires in COVID-19. For the study at large: The United States, Italy and Spain provided the acute and convalescent COVID-19 samples. Nucleic acid was either cDNA or gDNA, and it came from T cells, B-cell-depleted T cells, or PBMCs.

Germline V gives CDR1 SGHRS, CDR2 YFSETQ. Trimming stripped 5 bases from V and 0 bases from J, with 11 bases between. This CDR3 has 14 amino acids. Original analysis: Reference gene primers were amplified, and this amplification served to estimate nucleated cell counts. The data were produced by immunoSEQ multiplex PCR, yet TCRdb's version contains in-frame clones alone and is incomplete. Clonal size and the V and J genes are those of that table, whereas D and trimming came from the DNA. The sample consists of approximately 100,000 clones, under 85% of them appearing once. This clonotype was sampled from a human donor in a cohort sampled during active COVID-19. This rearrangement joins TRBV5-1 to TRBJ1-1; D possibly corresponds to TRBD1 (6 bases). Material for sequencing was peripheral blood. The CDR3 DNA is TGCGCCAGCAGGGGGCAGGGGATGAACACTGAAGCTTTCTTT. As protein: CASRGQGMNTEAFF.